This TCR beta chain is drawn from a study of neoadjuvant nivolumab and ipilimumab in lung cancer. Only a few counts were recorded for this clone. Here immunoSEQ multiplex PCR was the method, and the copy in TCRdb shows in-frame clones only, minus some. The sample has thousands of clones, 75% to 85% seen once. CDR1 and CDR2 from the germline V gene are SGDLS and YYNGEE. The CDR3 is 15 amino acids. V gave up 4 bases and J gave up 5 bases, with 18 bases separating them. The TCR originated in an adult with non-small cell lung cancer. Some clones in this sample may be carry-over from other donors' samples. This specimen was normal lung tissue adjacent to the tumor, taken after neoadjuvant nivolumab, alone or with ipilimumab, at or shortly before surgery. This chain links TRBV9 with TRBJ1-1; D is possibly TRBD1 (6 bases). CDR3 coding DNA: TGTGCCAGCAGCCCCCGAGACAGGTACGGGACTGAAGCTTTCTTT. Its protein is CASSPRDRYGTEAFF.